The clone carrying this T cell receptor (beta chain) showed up just a few times. No antigen is known for it. The protocol was immunoSEQ multiplex PCR, while the TCRdb copy is restricted to in-frame clones and leaves out a portion. This repertoire shows some 19,000 clones, about 87% found once; its top ten account for roughly 1.4%. Genomic DNA came from blood regulatory T cells gated CD4+ CD25-high CD127-low. The data derive from a study of regulatory and conventional T cells in RAG deficiency. Study-wide findings and caveats: Shannon entropy was markedly lower and Simpson indices higher in RAG-deficient patients than control T-cell subsets.

Germline CDR1 and CDR2: SGHNT and YYREEE (reference sequence). V was clipped by 2 bases and J by 3 bases; unmatched bases: 2. The CDR3 is 14 residues long. This sample was also put to use in a study of regulatory T cells. As that report states: Primers: 52 TRBV forward and 13 TRBJ reverse.

V is TRBV5-4 and J is TRBJ1-2, with 9 bases aligning to TRBD1. The sequence came from a human donor in good health. The specimen was Tregs sorted from blood. CDR3 DNA sequence: TGTGCCAGCAGCTTTCGGGACAGGGACTATGGCTACACCTTC. This translates into CASSFRDRDYGYTF.